The next 8 T cell receptor beta chains were all read from a single sample in a study of T cell repertoires in cytomegalovirus infection (dated by TCRdb to the late 2010s). The treatment or condition label on this specimen signifies: in vitro stimulation with specific CMV peptide epitopes to enrich CMV-specific T cells. The sequencing machine was an Illumina HiSeq 1500. TCRdb reworked the public reads: Q25 trimming with fastp, MiXCR clone assembly, productive beta chains retained. Rows with one shared CDR3 protein collapse into an entry with the most common genes and DNA. In this sample the table shows about 100,000 distinct CDR3 sequences, roughly 40% of which occur a single time. The top ten constitute about 76% of the sample. These TCRs' antigens remain unknown. This material consisted of CD8+ T cells from cultured PBMCs, taken from culture after CMV antigen stimulation. These receptors all stem from a human donor in good health (CMV status not recorded). Some clones in this sample may be carry-over from other donors' samples.

The CDR3 loop is CATSTQRGLSYGYTF. CDR3 bases: TGTGCCACCAGCACCCAGAGAGGGTTGAGCTATGGCTACACCTTC. This chain connects TRBV15 to TRBJ1-2; no clear D. The V end was cut by 4 bases, the J end by 4 bases, with 16 bases between. The CDR3 spans 15 residues. Germline V gene data show CDR1 as LNHNV and CDR2 as YYDKDF (reference sequence).

In its sample, this clonotype was seen many times. The chain joins TRBV7-8 to TRBJ1-5; 7 bases are a match to TRBD1. V dropped 6 bases and J dropped 0; count of bases not matched to a gene: 11. The CDR3 has 17 residues. The germline CDR1 and CDR2 sequences are SGHVS and FQNEAQ. The CDR3 DNA follows: TGTGCCAGCAGACAAGAACAGGGGTCCTATAGCAATCAGCCCCAGCATTTT. It translates to CASRQEQGSYSNQPQHF. Using reference TRBV7-8 and TRBJ1-5 for the parts outside the CDR3, the full variable domain is GAGVSQSPRYKVAKRGQDVALRCDPISGHVSLFWYQQALGQGPEFLTYFQNEAQLDKSGLPSDRFFAERPEGSVSTLKIQRTQQEDSAVYLCASRQEQGSYSNQPQHFGDGTRLSIL.

This clonotype has just one count. The gene calls are TRBV29-1 and TRBJ2-7; 7 nucleotides agree with TRBD2. Germline loops: CDR1 SQVTM, CDR2 ANQGSEA. Trimming took 6 bases from V and 0 from J; bases not matched to a gene: 8. CDR3 length equals 14 residues. The CDR3 DNA follows: TGCAGCGTCGACAGCGGGGTAAGCTCCTACGAGCAGTACTTC. Protein: CSVDSGVSSYEQYF.

This chain uses TRBV7-6 with TRBJ2-7, with 8 bases fitting TRBD1. The CDR3 sequence is 14 residues long. The J segment lost 5 bases and the V segment lost 1 base, leaving 4 bases of the junction unmatched. Germline assignment: CDR1 SGHVS and CDR2 FNYEAQ. CDR3 in amino acids: CASSLGQGSDEQYF. The CDR3 coding sequence is TGTGCCAGCAGCTTAGGACAGGGGTCCGACGAGCAGTACTTC.

The chain carries TRBV6-8 and TRBJ1-4, with TRBD1 matching 9 bases. The CDR3 length is 15 residues. Trimming at V came to 5 bases and at J to 1 base, leaving 2 bases not matched to a gene. Germline V lookup: CDR1 MNHGY, CDR2 SAAAGT. Here the CDR3 DNA reads TGTGCCAGCAGTCCGGACAGGGGAACTAATGAAAAACTGTTTTTT. Its translation is CASSPDRGTNEKLFF.

This sequence joins TRBV7-6 and TRBJ1-1; maybe TRBD1 (5 bases). The germline V gene has CDR1 SGHVS and CDR2 FNYEAQ. V shed 5 bases and J shed 1 base, with 14 bases lying between them. The CDR3 spans 15 residues. The chain's CDR3 is CASSPGPQGNTEAFF. DNA for the CDR3: TGTGCCAGCAGCCCGGGACCGCAGGGGAACACTGAAGCTTTCTTT. The variable domain in full, completed from reference TRBV7-6 and TRBJ1-1, reads GAGVSQSPRYKVTKRGQDVALRCDPISGHVSLYWYRQALGQGPEFLTYFNYEAQQDKSGLPNDRFSAERPEGSISTLTIQRTEQRDSAMYRCASSPGPQGNTEAFFGQGTRLTVV.

The rearrangement links TRBV27 to TRBJ2-5, with a possible D match to TRBD1 (6 bases). CDR3 length: 15 residues. Trimming stripped 6 bases from V and 5 bases from J, with 19 bases between. From germline, CDR1 is MNHEY and CDR2 SMNVEV (reference sequence). CDR3 in amino acids: CASSFSTGLGETQYF. CDR3 bases: TGTGCCAGCAGCTTCTCAACAGGGTTGGGGGAGACCCAGTACTTC.

The CDR3 nucleotides read TGTGCCAGCAGCGAAACCTTTTTACAGGGATTCTACGAGCAGTACTTC. Protein product: CASSETFLQGFYEQYF. V is TRBV7-9 and J is TRBJ2-7, with D tentatively TRBD1 (6 bases). Per germline, CDR1 SEHNR and CDR2 FQNEAQ (reference sequence). The CDR3 covers 16 residues. The V end was cut by 5 bases, the J end by 3 bases, with 20 bases between.